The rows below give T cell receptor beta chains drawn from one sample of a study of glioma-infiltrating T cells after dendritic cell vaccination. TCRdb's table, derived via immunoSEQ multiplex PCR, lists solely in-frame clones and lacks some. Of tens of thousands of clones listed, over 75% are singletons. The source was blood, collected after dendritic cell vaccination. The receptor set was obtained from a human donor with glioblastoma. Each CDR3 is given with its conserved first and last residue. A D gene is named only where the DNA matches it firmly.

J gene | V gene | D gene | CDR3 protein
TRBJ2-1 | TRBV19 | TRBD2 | CASSIDSGGPYNEQFF
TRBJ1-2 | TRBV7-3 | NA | CASSLWRGLNYGYTF
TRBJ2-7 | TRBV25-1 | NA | CAASRSYEQYF
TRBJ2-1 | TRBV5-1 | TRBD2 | CASSLGGLAGANEQFF
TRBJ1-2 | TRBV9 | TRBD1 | CASSPGGHGYTF
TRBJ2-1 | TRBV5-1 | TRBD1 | CASSQGQGSREQFF
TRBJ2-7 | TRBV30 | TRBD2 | CASSGLAGPYEQYF
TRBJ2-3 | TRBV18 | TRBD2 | CASSPSIGTSGGAASDTQYF
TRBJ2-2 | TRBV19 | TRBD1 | CASSPRDRGRTPGELFF
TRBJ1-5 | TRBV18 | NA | CASSEAAGQPQHF
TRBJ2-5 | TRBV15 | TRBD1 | CATSREGQHQETQYF
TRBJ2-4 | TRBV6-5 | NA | CASRTPGAKNIQYF
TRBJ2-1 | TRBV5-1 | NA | CASSLQVSSYNEQFF
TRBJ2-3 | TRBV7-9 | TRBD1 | CASSLRGTGTDTQYF
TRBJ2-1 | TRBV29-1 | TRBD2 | CSVVGLAGGASYNEQFF
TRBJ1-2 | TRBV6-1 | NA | CASSEARMDSGYGYTF
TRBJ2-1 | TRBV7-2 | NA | CASSFALVNEQFF
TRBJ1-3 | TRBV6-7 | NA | CATPRDTIYF
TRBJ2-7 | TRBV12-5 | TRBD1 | CASTRRGSVEQYF
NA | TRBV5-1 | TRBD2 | CASSSLGGEGEQYF
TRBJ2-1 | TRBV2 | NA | CASSENRPNEQFF
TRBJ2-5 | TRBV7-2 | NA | CASSSSAETQYF
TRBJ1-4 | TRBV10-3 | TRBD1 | CAISGGRGNEKLFF
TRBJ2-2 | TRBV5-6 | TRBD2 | CASSLLGGRVTGELFF
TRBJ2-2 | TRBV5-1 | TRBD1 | CASSRITGGRAGELFF
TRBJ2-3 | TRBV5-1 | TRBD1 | CASSRDRGTDTQYF
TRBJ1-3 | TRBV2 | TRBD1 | CASSLAGTGAGNTIYF
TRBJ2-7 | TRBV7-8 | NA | CASSFSNPETYEQYF
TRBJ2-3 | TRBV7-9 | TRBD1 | CASLLGGLGDTQYF
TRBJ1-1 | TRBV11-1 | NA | CASSLAANTEAFF
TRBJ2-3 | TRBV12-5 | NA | CASAQTGTDTQYF
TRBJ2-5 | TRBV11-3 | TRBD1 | CASSKGQGRETQYF
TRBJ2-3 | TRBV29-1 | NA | CSVEGPGATDTQYF
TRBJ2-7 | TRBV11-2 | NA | CASSVGVEQYF
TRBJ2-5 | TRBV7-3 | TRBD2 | CASSWAGGAETQYF
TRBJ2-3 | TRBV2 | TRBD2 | CAGSPGLGSDTQYF
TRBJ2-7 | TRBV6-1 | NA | CASSEAGRDPYEQYF
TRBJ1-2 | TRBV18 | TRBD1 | CASSPDRESYGYTF
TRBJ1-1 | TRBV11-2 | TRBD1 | CASSPARGQGARAFF
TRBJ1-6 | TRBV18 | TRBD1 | CASSPTQGADSPLHF
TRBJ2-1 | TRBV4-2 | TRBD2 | CASSLPSGTYNEQFF
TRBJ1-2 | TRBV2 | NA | CASSGNYGYTF
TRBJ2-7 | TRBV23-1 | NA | CASGNLEVQGVYEQYF
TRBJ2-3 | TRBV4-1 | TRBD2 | CASSQGLAGTDTQYF
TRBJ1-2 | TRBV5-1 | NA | CASSLVRDYGYTF
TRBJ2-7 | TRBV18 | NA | CASSSSEGTYEQYF
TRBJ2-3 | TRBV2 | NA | CASSILRGSTDTQYF
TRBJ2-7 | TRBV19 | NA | CASSDRVPPYEQYF